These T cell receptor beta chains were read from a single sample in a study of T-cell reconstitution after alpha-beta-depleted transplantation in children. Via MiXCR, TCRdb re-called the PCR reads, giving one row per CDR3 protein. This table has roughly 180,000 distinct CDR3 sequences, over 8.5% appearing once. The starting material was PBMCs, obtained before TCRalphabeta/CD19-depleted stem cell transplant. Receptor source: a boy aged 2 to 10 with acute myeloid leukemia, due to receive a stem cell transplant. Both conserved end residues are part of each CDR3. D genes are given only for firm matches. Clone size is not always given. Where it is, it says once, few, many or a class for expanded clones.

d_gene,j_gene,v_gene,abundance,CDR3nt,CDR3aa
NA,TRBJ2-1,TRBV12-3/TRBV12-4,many,TGTGCCAGCTCGGGAGCCTCCTACAATGAGCAGTTCTTC,CASSGASYNEQFF
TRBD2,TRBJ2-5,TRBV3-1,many,TGTGCCAGCAGCCAAATACTAGCGGGAGAGGAAGAGACCCAGTACTTC,CASSQILAGEEETQYF
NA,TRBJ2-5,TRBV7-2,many,TGTGCCAGCAGCCGACGATGGGATGAGACCCAGTACTTC,CASSRRWDETQYF
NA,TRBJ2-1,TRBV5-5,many,TGTGCCAGCAGCCCAACACGGGGGTTCTTC,CASSPTRGFF
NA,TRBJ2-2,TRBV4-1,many,TGCGCCAGCAGCCGTTATTCCGGACGTACTCCGAACACCGGGGAGCTGTTTTTT,CASSRYSGRTPNTGELFF
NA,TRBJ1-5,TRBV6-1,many,TGTGCCAGCAGTCCAGGACGACAGACAAATCAGCCCCAGCATTTT,CASSPGRQTNQPQHF
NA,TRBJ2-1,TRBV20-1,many,TGCAGTGCTAAAGGACACCAACTCGCCTCCTACAATGAGCAGTTCTTC,CSAKGHQLASYNEQFF
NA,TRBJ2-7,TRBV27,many,TGTGCCAGCAGTTTATTACAGAACTACGAGCAGTACTTC,CASSLLQNYEQYF
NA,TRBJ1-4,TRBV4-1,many,TGCGCCAGCAGCCACCCTGCGAAAAATGAAAAACTGTTTTTT,CASSHPAKNEKLFF
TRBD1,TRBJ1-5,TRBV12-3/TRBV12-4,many,TGTGCCAGCAGGCGCGACCAGGGGGCTCTTAGCAATCAGCCCCAGCATTTT,CASRRDQGALSNQPQHF
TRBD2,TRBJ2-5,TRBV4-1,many,TGCGCCAGCAGCCAAGTCGAGGGAGGGTACCAAGAGACCCAGTACTTC,CASSQVEGGYQETQYF
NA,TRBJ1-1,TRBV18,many,TGTGCCAGCTCACCACGTCAGGAGAGCACTGAAGCTTTCTTT,CASSPRQESTEAFF
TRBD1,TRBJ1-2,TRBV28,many,TGTGCCAGCACCAGAGGACAGGGCGGCTATGGCTACACCTTC,CASTRGQGGYGYTF
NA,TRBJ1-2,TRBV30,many,TGTGCCTGGAGTCCGCAAGGCATTTCCTATGGCTACACCTTC,CAWSPQGISYGYTF
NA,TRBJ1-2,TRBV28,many,TGTGCCAGCAGTCGCCCGGGGAGGGGCCATGACGATGGCTACACCTTC,CASSRPGRGHDDGYTF
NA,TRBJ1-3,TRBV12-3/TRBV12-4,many,TGTGCCAGCAGTTTAAGCTACACCATATATTTT,CASSLSYTIYF
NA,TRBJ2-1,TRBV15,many,TGTGCCACCAGCTCAGGTGAGGGCTACAATGAGCAGTTCTTC,CATSSGEGYNEQFF
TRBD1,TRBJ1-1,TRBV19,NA,TGTGCCAGTACCCCGGGACAGGGAGAAACTGAAGCTTTCTTT,CASTPGQGETEAFF
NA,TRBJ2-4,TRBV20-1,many,TGCAGTGCGGTCCGGTATGCCAAAAACATTCAGTACTTC,CSAVRYAKNIQYF
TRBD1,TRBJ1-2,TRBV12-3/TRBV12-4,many,TGTGCCAGCAGTCCCAGGGACAGGGATGGCTACACCTTC,CASSPRDRDGYTF
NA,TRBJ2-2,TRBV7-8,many,TGTGCCAGCAGCTTAGAAGCGTTCCCCACCACCGGGGAGCTGTTTTTT,CASSLEAFPTTGELFF
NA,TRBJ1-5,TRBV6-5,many,TGTGCCAGCAGTTACTCGCAGGGCGATCAGCCCCAGCATTTT,CASSYSQGDQPQHF
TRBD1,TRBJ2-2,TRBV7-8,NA,TGTGCCAGCAGGCGCGAGGGGCCAATACAGGGGACCGGGGAGCTGTTTTTT,CASRREGPIQGTGELFF
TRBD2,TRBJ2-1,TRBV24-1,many,TGTGCCACCAGCCTGACTAGCGGGGGCCCATCCTCCTACAATGAGCAGTTCTTC,CATSLTSGGPSSYNEQFF
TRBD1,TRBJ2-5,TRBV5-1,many,TGCGCCAGCAGCCTTGACAGGGGGGTCCGGGGACAAGAGACCCAGTACTTC,CASSLDRGVRGQETQYF
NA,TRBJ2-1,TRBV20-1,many,TGCAGTGCTAGATCACCCAGGGTAGATGAGCAGTTCTTC,CSARSPRVDEQFF
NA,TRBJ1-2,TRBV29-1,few,TGCAGCGTTGGGGGGGAATTGGCTAACTATGGCTACACCTTC,CSVGGELANYGYTF
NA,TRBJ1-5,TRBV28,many,TGTGCCAGCAGTCCCCGCGGGGGCGCGCGAAGTGACGGTAGCAATCAGCCCCAGCATTTT,CASSPRGGARSDGSNQPQHF
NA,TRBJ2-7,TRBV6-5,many,TGTGCCAGCAGCCCCCGAATTTCCTACGAGCAGTACTTC,CASSPRISYEQYF
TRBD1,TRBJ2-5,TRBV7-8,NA,TGTGCCAGCAGCTCTGACAGGGTTCGGATGGAGACCCAGTACTTC,CASSSDRVRMETQYF
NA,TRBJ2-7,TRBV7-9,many,TGTGCAGGTGGACAGCCCGGGGCCTACGAGCAGTACTTC,CAGGQPGAYEQYF
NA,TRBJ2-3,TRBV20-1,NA,TGCAGCCTCTGGGGGGAGGGGGAGGGAGTATTGGTAGATACGCAGTATTTT,CSLWGEGEGVLVDTQYF
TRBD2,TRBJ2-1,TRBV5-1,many,TGCGCCAGCAGCTTGGTCCCTAGCGGGAGCCCCGGTTCCAATGAGCAGTTCTTC,CASSLVPSGSPGSNEQFF
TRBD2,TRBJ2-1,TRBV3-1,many,TGTGCCAGCAGCCCGACTAGCGGGAGCTACAATGAGCAGTTCTTC,CASSPTSGSYNEQFF
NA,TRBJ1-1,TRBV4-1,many,TGCGCCAGCAGCCAGGCGACAGTTACGAACACTGAAGCTTTCTTT,CASSQATVTNTEAFF
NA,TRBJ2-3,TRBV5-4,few,TGTGCCAGCAGCTTGGCCCCGACCCAGGGAGATACGCAGTATTTT,CASSLAPTQGDTQYF
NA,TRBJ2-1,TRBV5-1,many,TGCGCCAGCAGCTTGCCTAGTACCCGGGACCAATCCTACAATGAGCAGTTCTTC,CASSLPSTRDQSYNEQFF
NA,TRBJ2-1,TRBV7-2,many,TGTGCCAGCAGCTCCGAACCCGCGGGGAATGAGCAGTTCTTC,CASSSEPAGNEQFF
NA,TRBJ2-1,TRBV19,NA,TGTGCCAGTAGTAAAAGGCTAGGGGAGTACAATGAGCAGTTCTTC,CASSKRLGEYNEQFF
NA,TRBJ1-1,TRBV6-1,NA,TGTGCCAGCAAACACAGACACGTGAACACTGAAGCTTTCTTT,CASKHRHVNTEAFF
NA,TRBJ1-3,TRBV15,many,TGTGCCACCAGCAGAGAGGGCAGGATCTCTGGAAACACCATATATTTT,CATSREGRISGNTIYF
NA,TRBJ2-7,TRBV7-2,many,TGTGCCAGCAGCCTATCGGGGCCGGGGCACTACGAGCAGTACTTC,CASSLSGPGHYEQYF
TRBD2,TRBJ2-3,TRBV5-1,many,TGCGCCAGCAGGTCCGGGACTAGCGAAGATACGCAGTATTTT,CASRSGTSEDTQYF
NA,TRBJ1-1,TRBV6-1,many,TGTGCCAGCAGTCTCCACGGGGGGAACACTGAAGCTTTCTTT,CASSLHGGNTEAFF